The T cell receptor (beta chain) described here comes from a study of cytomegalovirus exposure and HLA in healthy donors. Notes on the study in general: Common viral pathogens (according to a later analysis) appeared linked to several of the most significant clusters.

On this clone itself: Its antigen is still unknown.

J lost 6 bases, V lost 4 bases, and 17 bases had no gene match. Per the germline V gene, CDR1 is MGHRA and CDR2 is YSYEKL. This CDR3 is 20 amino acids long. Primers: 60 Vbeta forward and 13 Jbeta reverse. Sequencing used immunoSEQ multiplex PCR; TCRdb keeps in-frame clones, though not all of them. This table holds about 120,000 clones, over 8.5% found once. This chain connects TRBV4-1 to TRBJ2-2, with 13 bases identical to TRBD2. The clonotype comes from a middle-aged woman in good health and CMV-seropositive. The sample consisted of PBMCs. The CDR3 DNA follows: TGCGCCAGCAGCCTCCGAGGTGGGGATTCCGGGACTAGCGGGGCCGGGGAGCTGTTTTTT. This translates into CASSLRGGDSGTSGAGELFF.